Listed here are 9 T cell receptor beta chains from one sample, sequenced in a study of cytomegalovirus exposure and HLA in healthy donors. Primers: 60 Vbeta forward and 13 Jbeta reverse. Repertoires were generated with immunoSEQ multiplex PCR, while TCRdb's copy carries only in-frame clones and drops some. The data hold 130,000 or so clones, with around 80% observed a single time. Sequencing used PBMCs. These receptors all stem from a young man in good health and CMV-seropositive.

The J gene is TRBJ2-5, the V gene TRBV5-6; D is possibly TRBD2 (6 bases). Germline CDR1 reads SGHDT; CDR2 reads YYEEEE. CDR3 length: 16 amino acids. Trimming left V 4 bases short and J 0 bases short, with 16 bases between. CDR3 sequence reads: CASSPLRGPDQETQYF. As DNA, the CDR3 is TGTGCCAGCAGCCCCCTGCGGGGCCCAGACCAAGAGACCCAGTACTTC.

This clone was seen only once. This chain connects TRBV27 to TRBJ1-1; the D is unclear. V lost 0 bases, J lost 3 bases, and 11 bases lay in between. Per germline, CDR1 MNHEY and CDR2 SMNVEV (reference sequence). The CDR3 totals 15 residues. The CDR3 DNA sequence: TGTGCCAGCAGTTTATCGTCCAGGAGGGACACTGAAGCTTTCTTT. As protein: CASSLSSRRDTEAFF.

The chain is built from TRBV27 and TRBJ2-1; the D is unclear. In germline, CDR1 is MNHEY, CDR2 SMNVEV (reference sequence). The CDR3 spans 11 residues. V was shortened by 8 bases and J by 3 bases, with 5 bases between the two germline ends. Written as DNA, the CDR3 is TGTGCCAGCTCGCGCTACAATGAGCAGTTCTTC. Its translation is CASSRYNEQFF.

The chain is built from TRBV11-3 and TRBJ2-3; perhaps TRBD2 as D (5 bases). The CDR3 contains 15 residues. Trimming cost V 2 bases and J 1 base, with 10 bases left between them. Germline V gene sequence: CDR1 SGHNT, CDR2 YENEEA. The CDR3 reads CASSLRISGTDTQYF. The CDR3 nucleotides are TGTGCCAGCAGCTTAAGGATTAGCGGCACAGATACGCAGTATTTT.

The chain uses TRBV13 and TRBJ1-3; no firm D call. Germline CDR1 is PRHDT and CDR2 is FYEKMQ (reference sequence). This CDR3 has 18 residues. V was cut by 0 bases and J by 0 bases, with 15 bases left in between. The CDR3: CASSLGQAYPISGNTIYF. DNA of the CDR3: TGTGCCAGCAGCTTAGGCCAGGCATACCCTATCTCTGGAAACACCATATATTTT.

This clone was seen just once. The chain carries TRBV7-9 and TRBJ1-3; unclear D gene. Germline V gene data show CDR1 as SEHNR and CDR2 as FQNEAQ (reference sequence). This CDR3 contains 16 residues. V lost 1 base and J 0 bases, leaving 10 bases between the germline ends. CDR3 residues: CASSLVAGSSGNTIYF. CDR3 sequence (DNA): TGTGCCAGCAGCTTAGTAGCGGGTAGCTCTGGAAACACCATATATTTT.

This rearrangement joins TRBV5-1 to TRBJ1-3; D gene uncertain. Germline V gene data show CDR1 as SGHRS and CDR2 as YFSETQ. Trimming cost V 0 bases and J 0 bases, with 13 bases left between them. CDR3 length equals 17 residues. The CDR3 nucleotides read TGCGCCAGCAGCTTGGTGTCCCAGGCGAACTCTGGAAACACCATATATTTT. It codes for CASSLVSQANSGNTIYF.

The rearrangement joins TRBV28 to TRBJ1-1, with TRBD1 as a possible D gene (6 bases). Per germline, CDR1 MDHEN and CDR2 SYDVKM. V was pared by 7 bases and J by 10 bases, with 13 bases between. CDR3 length: 11 amino acids. The CDR3: CASTNLRGAFF. The CDR3 DNA sequence: TGTGCCAGCACAAATCTCAGGGGAGCTTTCTTT.

This chain uses TRBV5-1 with TRBJ1-2, with D possibly matching TRBD1 (5 bases). CDR1 is SGHRS and CDR2 is YFSETQ in the germline V gene. V was cut by 0 bases and J by 4 bases, with 16 bases left in between. CDR3 length: 16 amino acids. The CDR3 sequence: CASSLGAPGSSYGYTF. CDR3 DNA: TGCGCCAGCAGCTTGGGGGCCCCAGGGTCTTCCTATGGCTACACCTTC.